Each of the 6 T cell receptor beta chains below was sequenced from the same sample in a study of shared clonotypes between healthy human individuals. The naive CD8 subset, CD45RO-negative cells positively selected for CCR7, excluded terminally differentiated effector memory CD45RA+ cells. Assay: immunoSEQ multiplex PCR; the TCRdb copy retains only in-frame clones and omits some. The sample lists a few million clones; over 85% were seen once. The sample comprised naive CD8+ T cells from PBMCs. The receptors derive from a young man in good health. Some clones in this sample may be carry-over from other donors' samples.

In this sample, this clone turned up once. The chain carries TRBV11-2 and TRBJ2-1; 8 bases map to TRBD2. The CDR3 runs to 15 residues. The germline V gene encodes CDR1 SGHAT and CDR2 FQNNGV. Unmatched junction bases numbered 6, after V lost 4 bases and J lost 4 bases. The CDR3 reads CASSYGLAGYNEQFF. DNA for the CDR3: TGTGCCAGCAGCTACGGACTAGCCGGATACAATGAGCAGTTCTTC.

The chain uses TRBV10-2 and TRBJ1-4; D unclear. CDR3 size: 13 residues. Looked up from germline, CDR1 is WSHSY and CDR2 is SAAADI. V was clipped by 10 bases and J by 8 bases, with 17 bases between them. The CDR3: CATRTSVKEKLFF. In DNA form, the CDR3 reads TGCGCCACACGGACGTCTGTCAAGGAAAAACTGTTTTTT.

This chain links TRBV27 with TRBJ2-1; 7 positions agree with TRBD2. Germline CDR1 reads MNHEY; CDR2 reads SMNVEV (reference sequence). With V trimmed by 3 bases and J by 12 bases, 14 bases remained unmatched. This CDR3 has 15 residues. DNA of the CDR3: TGTGCCAGCAGTTTTCTTCAGGGAACTAGCGTCGGGCAGTTCTTC. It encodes CASSFLQGTSVGQFF.

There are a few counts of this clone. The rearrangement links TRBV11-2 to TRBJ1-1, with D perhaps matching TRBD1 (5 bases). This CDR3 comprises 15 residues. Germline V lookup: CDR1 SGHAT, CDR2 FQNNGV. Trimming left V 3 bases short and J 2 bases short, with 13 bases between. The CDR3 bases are TGTGCCAGCAGCTTGCCCGGGACGGCAAACACTGAAGCTTTCTTT. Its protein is CASSLPGTANTEAFF.

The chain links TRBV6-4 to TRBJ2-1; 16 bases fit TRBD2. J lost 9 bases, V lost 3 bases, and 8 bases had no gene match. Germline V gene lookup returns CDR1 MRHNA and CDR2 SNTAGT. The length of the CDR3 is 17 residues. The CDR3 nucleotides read TGTGCCAGCAGTGAGGGACTAGCGGGAGGGCCATGGACTGAGCAGTTCTTC. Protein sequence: CASSEGLAGGPWTEQFF.

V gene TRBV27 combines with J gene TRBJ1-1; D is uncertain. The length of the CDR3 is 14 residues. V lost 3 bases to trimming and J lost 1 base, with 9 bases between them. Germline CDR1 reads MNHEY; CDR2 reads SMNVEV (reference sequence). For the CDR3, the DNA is TGTGCCAGCAGTTTCTCACCTTCGAACACTGAAGCTTTCTTT. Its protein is CASSFSPSNTEAFF.